The 20 T cell receptor beta chains listed next were all sequenced from one sample in a study of identical twins. TCRdb redid the calling of the 5' RACE reads with MiXCR, one entry per CDR3 protein. The profile covers 1,800,000 or so distinct CDR3 sequences, with less than 40% appearing a single time and about 0.27% taken by the ten largest. Source material: cord blood. The receptor set was obtained from a newborn girl in good health.

CDR3 in DNA: TGTGCCACCAGCAGAGTTGCACAGGTGGTTGAAGCTTTCTTT. This gives the protein CATSRVAQVVEAFF. The chain combines TRBV15 with TRBJ1-1; TRBD1 might be the D (5 bases). The CDR3 is 14 amino acids. In germline, CDR1 is LNHNV, CDR2 YYDKDF (reference sequence). V was cut by 1 base and J by 7 bases, with 13 bases left in between.

V is TRBV9 and J is TRBJ1-2; D is unresolved. The CDR3 loop spans 11 amino acids. CDR1 is SGDLS and CDR2 is YYNGEE in the germline V gene. V was trimmed by 4 bases and J by 3 bases, leaving 4 bases between them. The CDR3: CASSNYYGYTF. CDR3 DNA sequence: TGTGCCAGCAGCAACTACTATGGCTACACCTTC.

In its sample, this clonotype was seen a few times. The chain is built from TRBV5-1 and TRBJ2-1; D tentatively reads TRBD1 or TRBD2 (5 bases each). The CDR3 runs 16 residues. The germline V and J ends were trimmed by 0 bases and 7 bases, with 17 bases remaining between them. Germline V gene sequence: CDR1 SGHRS, CDR2 YFSETQ. Written as DNA, the CDR3 is TGCGCCAGCAGCTTGGTTGGGTCGGGGCCTGGGAATGAGCAGTTCTTC. Its protein is CASSLVGSGPGNEQFF.

The chain joins TRBV28 to TRBJ2-7; TRBD2 aligns across 11 bases. After removal of 5 bases from V and 4 bases from J, the junction contained 10 bases not matched to a gene. The CDR3 spans 16 residues. From germline, CDR1 is MDHEN and CDR2 SYDVKM. CDR3 sequence: CASSVIAGGPLYEQYF. CDR3 DNA: TGTGCCAGCAGTGTCATAGCGGGAGGGCCCCTATACGAGCAGTACTTC.

The rearrangement uses TRBV19 and TRBJ1-1, with 7 bases that match TRBD1. The V gene's germline CDR1 is LNHDA and CDR2 SQIVND (reference sequence). This CDR3 is 13 amino acids long. Trimming removed 4 bases from V and 8 bases from J; junction bases left unmatched: 7. The CDR3 reads CASSSMRDREAFF. The CDR3 bases are TGTGCCAGTAGTAGTATGCGGGACAGAGAAGCTTTCTTT. The whole variable domain, filled in from reference TRBV19 and TRBJ1-1, reads DGGITQSPKYLFRKEGQNVTLSCEQNLNHDAMYWYRQDPGQGLRLIYYSQIVNDFQKGDIAEGYSVSREKKESFPLTVTSAQKNPTAFYLCASSSMRDREAFFGQGTRLTVV.

The chain combines TRBV6-5 with TRBJ2-4; 9 bases are shared with TRBD1. The end of the DNA fits TRBJ2-7 better, so the J call may be wrong. Germline V lookup: CDR1 MNHEY, CDR2 SVGAGI. This CDR3 spans 16 amino acids. CDR3 sequence: CASSYSYDRGYYEQYF. The CDR3 DNA follows: TGTGCCAGCAGTTACTCGTATGACAGGGGGTACTACGAGCAGTACTTC.

V and J are TRBV13 and TRBJ1-5; D uncertain. The CDR3 consists of 10 residues. Germline V gene sequence: CDR1 PRHDT, CDR2 FYEKMQ (reference sequence). The CDR3 DNA sequence: TGTCTTCAGCGGCTTCAGCCCCAGCATTTT. Translation: CLQRLQPQHF.

Comments on this clonotype: In this CDR3 the conserved last residue, phenylalanine or tryptophan, is missing, so a read error is likely. The DNA is omitted, as the CDR3 cannot be located on it reliably, and the CDR3 follows TCRdb's listing. The chain has TRBV10-3 and TRBJ2-5. Ends included, the CDR3 has 15 residues. The germline gives CDR1 ENHRY, CDR2 SYGVKD. The CDR3 spells CAISESPNYGYTFGS.

The rearrangement uses TRBV5-1 and TRBJ1-5, with D perhaps matching TRBD1 (5 bases). Per germline, CDR1 SGHRS and CDR2 YFSETQ. Trimming pared 0 bases from V and 6 bases from J, leaving 19 bases between. The CDR3 is made up of 17 amino acids. The CDR3 loop reads CASSLAPDGGLSQPQHF. The CDR3 DNA reads as TGCGCCAGCAGCTTGGCACCGGACGGGGGACTCAGTCAGCCCCAGCATTTT.

This clonotype has a handful of counts. The V call is TRBV12-3 or TRBV12-4, the J call TRBJ1-2; 10 bases line up with TRBD1. The trim removed 3 bases at V and 7 bases at J, leaving 8 bases unmatched. This CDR3 spans 15 amino acids. The CDR3 bases are TGTGCCAGCAGTTTTGTCCCCGGGACAGGGGTTGGCTACACCTTC. Its translation: CASSFVPGTGVGYTF.

Only a few counts were recorded for this clonotype. V and J are TRBV9 and TRBJ2-3; D is unclear. The CDR3 totals 14 residues. Germline CDR1 and CDR2: SGDLS and YYNGEE. V was shortened by 3 bases and J by 0 bases, with 8 bases between the two germline ends. DNA for the CDR3: TGTGCCAGCAGCGACCAGGCGAGCACAGATACGCAGTATTTT. It translates to CASSDQASTDTQYF.

The rearrangement uses TRBV5-6 and TRBJ2-7, with 8 bases identical to TRBD2. The germline V gene encodes CDR1 SGHDT and CDR2 YYEEEE. The CDR3 loop spans 16 amino acids. Trimming at V came to 1 base and at J to 3 bases, leaving 9 bases not matched to a gene. CDR3: CASSLLAGRLSYEQYF. CDR3 nucleotide sequence: TGTGCCAGCAGCTTGTTAGCGGGAAGATTGAGCTACGAGCAGTACTTC.

The V gene is TRBV10-1, the J gene TRBJ2-5; D is uncertain. V dropped 4 bases and J dropped 7 bases, with 13 bases sitting between them. Per the germline V gene, CDR1 is WNHNN and CDR2 is SYGVQD (reference sequence). The CDR3 is made up of 13 amino acids. The chain's CDR3 is CASSVVSEGTQYF. The CDR3 coding sequence is TGCGCCAGCAGTGTGGTCTCCGAAGGGACCCAGTACTTC.

The chain carries TRBV28 and TRBJ2-1, with D perhaps matching TRBD1 (6 bases). The CDR3 runs to 14 residues. The germline V and J ends were trimmed by 6 bases and 6 bases, with 15 bases remaining between them. CDR1 and CDR2 from the germline V gene are MDHEN and SYDVKM. The DNA for the CDR3 is TGTGCCAGCAGGATGAACAGGGTAGGCAATGAGCAGTTCTTC. It translates to CASRMNRVGNEQFF.

The V and J genes are TRBV7-2 and TRBJ2-2; a possible D gene is TRBD2 (6 bases). The ends were cut back, 1 base at V and 7 bases at J, with 16 bases in the middle. The CDR3 length is 16 residues. CDR1 is SGHTA, CDR2 FQGNSA, per germline. CDR3 in amino acids: CASSLGRERYSGELFF. The CDR3 coding sequence is TGTGCCAGCAGCTTAGGACGGGAGAGGTATAGCGGGGAGCTGTTTTTT.

This clonotype was picked up one time. The gene calls are TRBV27 and TRBJ1-1, with D tentatively TRBD1 (5 bases). Trimming left V 4 bases short and J 5 bases short, with 11 bases between. CDR1 and CDR2 (germline): MNHEY, SMNVEV (reference sequence). This CDR3 has 13 amino acids. Here the CDR3 DNA reads TGTGCCAGCAGTTCCCCCAGGGAAACTGAAGCTTTCTTT. It specifies CASSSPRETEAFF.

This rearrangement joins TRBV4-2 to TRBJ2-5; TRBD1 agrees at 9 bases. CDR1 and CDR2 (germline): LGHNA, YNFKEQ. After removal of 3 bases from V and 2 bases from J, the junction contained 4 bases not matched to a gene. The CDR3 covers 15 residues. CDR3 region: CASSQRQGVQETQYF. In DNA form, the CDR3 reads TGTGCCAGCAGCCAGAGACAGGGGGTGCAAGAGACCCAGTACTTC.

This clonotype was seen more than once but under ten times. The rearrangement uses TRBV18 and TRBJ2-3; D unclear. This CDR3 comprises 15 residues. V was trimmed by 1 base and J by 2 bases, leaving 10 bases between them. The germline V gene encodes CDR1 KGHSH and CDR2 LQKENI. Here the CDR3 DNA reads TGTGCCAGCTCACCACAGGGAAGGTACACAGATACGCAGTATTTT. Protein product: CASSPQGRYTDTQYF.

This chain joins TRBV2 and TRBJ2-1; a weak D match, TRBD2 (5 bases). There are 19 residues in the CDR3. The germline CDR1 and CDR2 sequences are SNHLY and FYNNEI. V was clipped by 2 bases and J by 4 bases, with 24 bases between them. This CDR3 is CASSELVRSLGRGYNEQFF. The CDR3 DNA reads as TGTGCCAGCAGTGAATTGGTGAGGTCCTTGGGGAGAGGATACAATGAGCAGTTCTTC. Combining the CDR3 with reference TRBV2 and TRBJ2-1 gives the whole variable domain EPEVTQTPSHQVTQMGQEVILRCVPISNHLYFYWYRQILGQKVEFLVSFYNNEISEKSEIFDDQFSVERPDGSNFTLKIRSTKLEDSAMYFCASSELVRSLGRGYNEQFFGPGTRLTVL.

The chain uses TRBV7-9 and TRBJ2-1; no reliable D call. TRBJ2-7 matches the DNA end more closely, so the J call is doubtful. CDR1 is SEHNR, CDR2 FQNEAQ, per germline (reference sequence). The CDR3 consists of 14 residues. This CDR3 reads CASSLLLVNNEQYF. Written as DNA, the CDR3 is TGTGCCAGCAGCTTATTACTGGTCAACAATGAGCAGTACTTC.